This T cell receptor (beta chain) was identified in a study of shared clonotypes between healthy human individuals. TCRdb's copy holds only in-frame clones and misses some; the assay was immunoSEQ multiplex PCR. The top ten clones hold approximately 0.067% of a sample with 500,000 or so clones, approximately 94% of them seen once. This CDR3 is built from 13 residues. Per the germline V gene, CDR1 is SQVTM and CDR2 is ANQGSEA. The sequencing input was naive CD4+ T cells sorted from blood. The subset is: CD45RA+ positively selected. The TCR was taken from a woman in her 30s in good health. This chain links TRBV29-1 with TRBJ2-5; 7 bases are a match to TRBD2. The J call is in doubt because the DNA end fits TRBJ2-7 better. The CDR3 DNA follows: TGCAGCGTTGTCAGGGTCAGGGAGGGCGAGCAGTACTTC. Residues: CSVVRVREGEQYF.